The T cell receptor (beta chain) described here comes from a study of blood T cell dynamics during melanoma immunotherapy. General study findings and limits: The study could not tell melanoma-specific clones from general immune activation.

Libraries were prepared by immunoSEQ multiplex PCR; TCRdb keeps only in-frame clonotypes and omits some of them. The sample carries tens of thousands of clones, about 83% recorded once. In regard to this clone: Its cognate antigen is unknown.

The sample's time point: pre-treatment baseline. Prior systemic cancer therapy, immunosuppressant use and other active malignancies excluded patients. Trimming pared 0 bases from V and 5 bases from J, leaving 14 bases between. The CDR3 is 15 residues long. This rearrangement joins TRBV23-1 to TRBJ2-7; D not certain. TRBV23-1 is given ORF status, its function remaining uncertain. This sequence was found in a human donor with melanoma. The source was blood, collected from a patient treated with checkpoint blockade. The CDR3 coding sequence is TGCGCCAGCAGTCAATCTGTCGGGCAGGACCACGAGCAGTACTTC. This translates into CASSQSVGQDHEQYF.